A selection of T cell receptor beta chains follows, all from one sample in a study of early T cells in non-severe SARS-CoV-2 infection. TCRdb recomputed calls from the 5' RACE reads with MiXCR, one row per CDR3 protein. The repertoire holds 85,000 to 100,000 distinct CDR3 sequences, approximately 13% seen once, with approximately 2% in the top ten. Sequencing was done on a sample of whole blood. Receptors originate from an adult who was a healthcare worker with PCR-confirmed SARS-CoV-2 infection or an uninfected control (not recorded which). Each CDR3 is given with its conserved first and last residue. The D gene is left open where the match is weak. Expanded clones are given a class, and other clones once, few, many or no size at all.

V: TRBV29-1
size: many
D: TRBD1
CDR3: CSAGGGRGQDGYTF

V: TRBV7-2
size: .
D: .
CDR3: CVSSFVGLGYNEQFF

V: TRBV2
size: .
D: TRBD1
CDR3: CASRIIGQGSTDTQYF

V: TRBV6-5
size: .
D: TRBD1
CDR3: CASSYPGTGGEQFF

V: TRBV2
size: few
D: .
CDR3: CASSPGSGPQETQYF

V: TRBV20-1
size: .
D: .
CDR3: CSASPQPQLNTEAFF

V: TRBV10-2
size: many
D: .
CDR3: CASSDGGTEAFF

V: TRBV7-3
size: .
D: .
CDR3: CASSLVGREYNEQFF

V: TRBV7-2
size: many
D: TRBD1
CDR3: CASSLPTGQNYGYTF

V: TRBV2
size: .
D: .
CDR3: CASSEALRPQHF

V: TRBV10-2
size: few
D: TRBD2
CDR3: CASSVGGGGSTDTQYF

V: TRBV6-2/TRBV6-3
size: .
D: .
CDR3: CASGIRTGKLFF

V: TRBV6-6
size: .
D: TRBD1
CDR3: CASSSHGQGDYEQYF

V: TRBV20-1
size: few
D: .
CDR3: CSARDRQGGNYGYTF

V: TRBV6-6
size: .
D: .
CDR3: CASSWTINEKLFF

V: TRBV6-1
size: .
D: TRBD2
CDR3: CASSGSGGPYNEQFF

V: TRBV7-6
size: .
D: .
CDR3: CASSLGTAHTGELFF

V: TRBV28
size: .
D: .
CDR3: CASWGGTQPQHF

V: TRBV20-1
size: .
D: TRBD1
CDR3: CSARGQGSYEQYF

V: TRBV20-1
size: .
D: TRBD1
CDR3: CSASTGKHEQFF

V: TRBV28
size: many
D: .
CDR3: CASSLNRNGYEQYF

V: TRBV28
size: many
D: .
CDR3: CASSQRPDTQYF

V: TRBV20-1
size: many
D: TRBD1
CDR3: CSANTGDGANVLTF

V: TRBV5-1
size: .
D: TRBD1
CDR3: CASKIRDSPYEQYF

V: TRBV18
size: few
D: .
CDR3: CASSPSVTEKLFF

V: TRBV11-3
size: .
D: TRBD1
CDR3: CASSIRQGYEQFF

V: TRBV15
size: .
D: TRBD1
CDR3: CATSDRVSSPLHF

V: TRBV28
size: few
D: .
CDR3: CASTPGAYNEQFF

V: TRBV5-1
size: many
D: TRBD1
CDR3: CASSDRGPREQYF

V: TRBV24-1
size: many
D: TRBD1
CDR3: CATSVFGRGRGDTQYF

V: TRBV7-9
size: many
D: .
CDR3: CASSPEGLMNTEAFF

V: TRBV29-1
size: .
D: .
CDR3: CSVEGRMNTEAFF

V: TRBV28
size: .
D: TRBD1
CDR3: CASNIQGADTEAFF

V: TRBV4-2
size: many
D: TRBD2
CDR3: CASLKGAGGIEAQYF

V: TRBV29-1
size: .
D: .
CDR3: CSVEDSEVAAYGYTF

V: TRBV6-4
size: many
D: .
CDR3: CASSVQRTDTQYF

V: TRBV5-1
size: .
D: .
CDR3: CASSFGGPGNEQFF

V: TRBV14
size: .
D: .
CDR3: CASSQGQNTGELFF

V: TRBV7-2
size: few
D: .
CDR3: CASRATTSINQPQHF

V: TRBV3-1
size: .
D: .
CDR3: CASSQEWNTEAFF

V: TRBV4-1
size: many
D: TRBD2
CDR3: CASSQGRGGEQYF